A selection of T cell receptor beta chains follows, all from one sample in a study of T cell repertoires in cytomegalovirus infection. TCRdb independently ran MiXCR on the reads; one entry per CDR3 protein. The sample has 150,000 to 200,000 distinct CDR3 sequences, 25% to 30% seen once. The sequenced material came from PBMCs. The origin of the receptors is a human donor in good health (CMV status not recorded). Some clones in this sample may be carry-over from other donors' samples. CDR3s include the opening cysteine and the closing phenylalanine or tryptophan. The D gene is left open where the match is weak. Rows may omit the clone size; those that give it use once, few, many or a size class.

TRBV7-2,-,many,TRBJ2-3,CASSLGSSSTDTQYF,TGTGCCAGCAGCTTAGGTTCATCTAGCACAGATACGCAGTATTTT
TRBV7-2,TRBD2,-,TRBJ2-1,CASSKGLAETFF,TGTGCCAGCAGCAAAGGACTAGCGGAGACGTTCTTC
TRBV6-6,-,few,TRBJ1-6,CASSTLRQATHSPLHF,TGTGCCAGCAGCACTCTTCGACAGGCAACCCATTCACCCCTCCACTTT
TRBV6-6,-,-,TRBJ2-1,CTSSYSSLASSYNEQFF,TGTACCAGCAGTTACTCTTCGCTAGCCAGCTCCTACAATGAGCAGTTCTTC
TRBV19,-,few,TRBJ1-2,CATREADDGYTF,TGTGCCACCCGGGAAGCGGACGATGGCTACACCTTC
TRBV2,-,once,TRBJ1-1,CASSESRQRAFF,TGTGCCAGCAGTGAGAGTCGCCAAAGAGCTTTCTTT
TRBV5-1,TRBD1,-,TRBJ2-2,CASLGQGADTGELFF,TGCGCCAGCCTCGGGCAGGGGGCTGACACCGGGGAGCTGTTTTTT
TRBV18,TRBD1,few,TRBJ2-3,CASSPWRTGATDTQYF,TGTGCCAGCTCACCTTGGAGGACAGGGGCCACAGATACGCAGTATTTT
TRBV7-2,TRBD1,many,TRBJ1-1,CASSWDRDTEAFF,TGTGCCAGCAGCTGGGACAGGGACACTGAAGCTTTCTTT
TRBV7-2,-,many,TRBJ2-3,CASSLPGRADTQYF,TGTGCCAGCAGCTTACCAGGGAGAGCAGATACGCAGTATTTT
TRBV19,-,once,TRBJ1-1,CASSIRLNTEAFF,TGTGCCAGTAGTATAAGGCTGAACACTGAAGCTTTCTTT
TRBV19,TRBD1,many,TRBJ1-5,CASSRGSQGLQPQHF,TGTGCCAGTAGCAGGGGGTCCCAGGGCCTTCAGCCCCAGCATTTT
TRBV11-2,-,few,TRBJ1-2,CASRAGTAEGYTF,TGTGCCAGCAGAGCGGGAACCGCCGAAGGCTACACCTTC
TRBV20-1,-,-,TRBJ1-1,CSAHPGVNTEAFF,TGCAGTGCCCACCCAGGAGTGAACACTGAAGCTTTCTTT
TRBV18,-,-,TRBJ1-1,CASSPPRSSNTEAFF,TGTGCCAGCTCACCACCAAGGTCCTCGAACACTGAAGCTTTCTTT
TRBV28,TRBD2,-,TRBJ2-1,CASSRWTSGRNVSYNEQFF,TGTGCCAGCAGTCGCTGGACTAGCGGGAGGAACGTCTCCTACAATGAGCAGTTCTTC
TRBV20-1,-,-,TRBJ1-6,CSARDPAGDGRNSPLHF,TGCAGTGCTAGAGATCCGGCAGGGGATGGACGGAATTCACCCCTCCACTTT
TRBV7-2,-,many,TRBJ1-4,CASTTWGLKEKLFF,TGTGCCAGCACCACGTGGGGGTTAAAGGAAAAACTGTTTTTT
TRBV7-9,-,many,TRBJ1-4,CASGGRDEKLFF,TGTGCCAGCGGGGGCAGGGATGAAAAACTGTTTTTT
TRBV5-4,-,-,TRBJ1-2,CASTRDGVNYGYTF,TGTGCCAGCACCCGCGACGGCGTTAACTATGGCTACACCTTC
TRBV7-9,-,-,TRBJ1-1,CASSLEGDIEAFF,TGTGCCAGCAGCTTGGAGGGGGATATTGAAGCTTTCTTT
TRBV12-3/TRBV12-4,-,-,TRBJ1-1,CASSSDTPAEAFF,TGTGCCAGCAGTTCAGACACTCCAGCGGAAGCTTTCTTT
TRBV7-6,-,few,TRBJ2-7,CASSLARRSGAEQYF,TGTGCCAGCAGCTTAGCAAGGAGGTCTGGGGCTGAGCAGTACTTC
TRBV6-5,TRBD1,-,TRBJ2-7,CASSLQRQGQYF,TGTGCCAGCAGTCTACAACGACAGGGGCAGTACTTC
TRBV7-9,-,-,TRBJ1-1,CASSLRTVVNTEAFF,TGTGCCAGCAGCTTAAGGACAGTGGTGAACACTGAAGCTTTCTTT
TRBV3-1,TRBD1,once,TRBJ1-1,CASSPVDRGTEAFF,TGTGCCAGCAGCCCGGTGGACAGGGGGACTGAAGCTTTCTTT
TRBV10-3,TRBD2,-,TRBJ2-3,CAIRDVLAGAGDTQYF,TGTGCCATCCGTGATGTACTAGCGGGGGCCGGGGATACGCAGTATTTT
TRBV25-1,TRBD2,few,TRBJ2-5,CASSELSGGHETQYF,TGTGCCAGCAGTGAACTTAGCGGGGGTCACGAGACCCAGTACTTC
TRBV7-6,-,few,TRBJ1-2,CASSPRDGGHYGYTF,TGTGCCAGCAGCCCTAGGGACGGAGGTCACTATGGCTACACCTTC
TRBV11-2,-,-,TRBJ1-3,CASSLEGGGGRGNTIYF,TGTGCCAGCAGCTTAGAAGGCGGTGGGGGTAGAGGAAACACCATATATTTT
TRBV5-1,-,once,TRBJ1-2,CASSTTDNYGYTF,TGCGCCAGCAGCACGACAGATAACTATGGCTACACCTTC
TRBV7-2,-,few,TRBJ2-1,CASSLVGGTPNEQFF,TGTGCCAGCAGCTTAGTCGGGGGAACCCCCAATGAGCAGTTCTTC
TRBV7-2,TRBD1,many,TRBJ1-4,CASSLTGVNEKLFF,TGTGCCAGCAGCTTGACAGGGGTGAATGAAAAACTGTTTTTT
TRBV11-3,TRBD1,-,TRBJ2-2,CASSLFGQGAGELFF,TGTGCCAGCAGCTTGTTCGGACAGGGGGCTGGGGAGCTGTTTTTT
TRBV4-3,-,many,TRBJ1-3,CASSPRGQPSSGNTIYF,TGCGCCAGCAGCCCTCGGGGGCAGCCCTCCTCTGGAAACACCATATATTTT
TRBV7-2,TRBD2,few,TRBJ2-3,CASSPELAGGADTQYF,TGTGCCAGCAGCCCTGAACTAGCGGGGGGCGCAGATACGCAGTATTTT
TRBV4-1,TRBD1,-,TRBJ2-1,CASSHRQTGTLYNEQFF,TGCGCCAGCAGCCACCGTCAGACAGGGACGCTTTACAATGAGCAGTTCTTC
TRBV29-1,-,few,TRBJ1-1,CSVDRVGTEAFF,TGCAGCGTTGACAGGGTAGGGACTGAAGCTTTCTTT
TRBV4-1,-,few,TRBJ1-6,CASSQAASSYNSPLHF,TGCGCCAGCAGCCAAGCGGCGAGCTCCTATAATTCACCCCTCCACTTT
TRBV6-5,TRBD1,-,TRBJ1-2,CASSYHETGDAKGYTF,TGTGCCAGCAGTTACCATGAGACAGGGGATGCGAAAGGCTACACCTTC
TRBV7-8,-,many,TRBJ2-1,CASSSGAFGQFF,TGTGCCAGCAGCTCCGGGGCCTTTGGGCAGTTCTTC
TRBV11-2,TRBD2,-,TRBJ2-1,CASSRTSGDFNEQFF,TGTGCCAGCAGTCGCACTAGCGGGGACTTCAATGAGCAGTTCTTC
TRBV6-1,-,-,TRBJ2-1,CASSSGPSYSHNEQFF,TGTGCCAGCAGTTCCGGACCCTCCTATAGCCACAATGAGCAGTTCTTC
TRBV5-1,TRBD1,many,TRBJ2-5,CASSTGTDQETQYF,TGCGCCAGCAGCACCGGGACAGATCAAGAGACCCAGTACTTC
TRBV5-1,TRBD2,few,TRBJ2-5,CASSYDLAGRKQETQYF,TGCGCCAGCAGCTACGACCTAGCGGGGAGAAAACAAGAGACCCAGTACTTC